This entry concerns a single T cell receptor (beta chain). No antigen is known for it. No base-level quality is on record; no much larger clone is a single base apart. The junction shows trimming of 1 base on V and 0 bases on J, and the gene matches do not reach 6 bases of it. The CDR3 goes from the cysteine to the phenylalanine over 17 residues. The retained sequence is limited to the CDR3, 51 bases, with the frame set at the first base. Sequences MNHNS (CDR1) and SASEGT (CDR2) are obtained from the germline V gene. The entry originates in a study of T cell responses to AZD1222 COVID-19 vaccine (dated by TCRdb to the early 2020s). About the investigation overall: A total of under 250 trial participants underwent TCR sequencing, of whom 200 to 220 had received two doses of AZD1222 and roughly 26 had received two doses of the MenACWY control vaccine. Trial participants were enrolled by age into 18-55, 56-69 and 70-plus year subgroups, with 148, 28 and 57 TCR-sequenced participants respectively.

Study-wide conclusions, independent of this receptor: Spike-specific TCR breadth and depth rose significantly after two AZD1222 doses compared with day 0 and with MenACWY recipients. The 56-69-year group was small, and its depth increase did not reach significance, likely because of low power. Participants were mostly white British and included more females than males, and it was suggested by the authors that clonal diversity may have been underestimated. Conclusions about previously exposed vaccinees are limited, since just six AZD1222 recipients were seropositive for SARS-CoV-2 at baseline. Vaccine-associated CD4 TCRs spanned the whole spike protein, with dominant responses in regions 160-218 and 743-854. Because no day 14 peak-response samples were available, repertoires were characterized only after the peak T cell response. Epitopes outside the regions mutated in the B.1.351 and B.1.1.7 variants were reportedly recognized by nearly half of the unique spike-specific TCRs.

The sample's time point, from its label and the paper: about 28 days (+/-7) after the second vaccine dose. AZD1222 recipients whose second dose came at about 4 weeks and those whose second dose came at about 12 weeks were combined into one group, since spike-specific TCR depth and breadth did not differ between the two schedules. The vaccinee samples were drawn from two UK trials, COV001 and COV002, one of which was a single-blind randomized controlled phase 2/3 trial testing AZD1222 (ChAdOx1 nCoV-19) in healthy adults. For TCRbeta chain sequencing, PBMC samples from trial participants were taken at day 0 and at day 28 after the second dose. The CDR3 regions of human TCRbeta chains were subjected to immunosequencing. Concerning the study's data processing: TCRs in the repertoires were compared against a reference library of SARS-CoV-2-specific TCRs that had been generated with the MIRA antigen-specificity platform. Breadth was defined as the fraction of unique TCRs that were SARS-CoV-2-associated. Depth was defined as the fraction of total T cells that were SARS-CoV-2-associated. Each spike-specific TCR was assigned to its reactive spike region and to a CD4 or CD8 class using the MIRA data. Log10-transformed breadth and depth values were compared by one-way ANOVA with Sidak's multiple comparisons tests. The table was pulled from immuneACCESS by TCRdb, which kept in-frame rearrangements only. Such tables lose some clones; where checked, under half of the loss comes from unresolved V genes, and the rest has no known cause. From that table come the V and J calls and clone size; the DNA was used to work out D and trimming. Here the sample has about 150,000 clones; less than 95% occur a single time. Of the sample, roughly 6% falls within the top ten clones.

The rearranged chain carries TRBV6-1 and TRBJ2-4; TRBD2 matches 7 bases in the middle. The clonotype was recovered from an adult who received the AZD1222 COVID-19 vaccine. Source: peripheral blood, taken 28 days after the second AZD1222 dose. CDR3 sequence: CASSEDGGGLAKNIQYF. The nucleotides are TGTGCCAGCAGTGAAGATGGGGGAGGGCTAGCCAAAAACATTCAGTACTTC.